The clone carrying this TCR beta chain was observed a few times. Its antigen is still unknown. TCRdb reprocessed the RT-PCR reads with MiXCR, giving one entry per CDR3 protein. The sample has hundreds of thousands of distinct CDR3 sequences, about 15% seen once; the top ten hold approximately 7.6%. The entry originates in a study of response to subunit inactivated influenza vaccine. The CDR3 covers 13 residues. The V end was cut by 5 bases, the J end by 11 bases, with 15 bases between. The germline V gene encodes CDR1 SGHTA and CDR2 FQGNSA. Points from the study as a whole: The study's authors posited that every seasonal influenza vaccination enlists few new T cells.

The sequencing here drew on PBMCs from blood, taken approximately 15 days before vaccination. The TCR sequence derives from a man in his forties or fifties who received an inactivated influenza vaccine. This rearrangement joins TRBV7-2 to TRBJ1-4, with D possibly matching TRBD1 (6 bases). The CDR3 DNA follows: TGTGCCAGCAGCCCCAGGACAGCGGGGAAACTGTTTTTT. Protein sequence: CASSPRTAGKLFF.